This is a list of T cell receptor beta chains from one sample in a study of cytomegalovirus exposure and HLA in healthy donors. Method: immunoSEQ multiplex PCR; TCRdb's copy keeps in-frame clones and lacks some. The sample includes fewer than 250,000 clones, over 60% of them seen just once. The sequencing input was PBMCs. These receptors all come from a woman aged 40 to 50 in good health and CMV-seronegative. The CDR3 runs from the conserved cysteine through the conserved F or W. Each record gives: CDR3 DNA, CDR3 protein, clone size, J gene, D gene, V gene. D genes are given only for firm matches. Clone size is stated in some rows and not others, as once, few, many or a class when expanded.

TGTGCCAGCGCTACGGACAGGAATGATGGCTACACCTTC | CASATDRNDGYTF | . | TRBJ1-2 | TRBD1 | TRBV7-2
TGTGCCAGTAGAGATCCGGGACAGTTCTCACAAGGCAATCAGCCCCAGCATTTT | CASRDPGQFSQGNQPQHF | . | TRBJ1-5 | TRBD1 | TRBV19
TGTGCCAGCAGCTTAGCTTACAGGGGCGTTTATTCCGGGGAGCTGTTTTTT | CASSLAYRGVYSGELFF | few | TRBJ2-2 | TRBD1 | TRBV7-8
TGTGCCAGCAGCTATCTAGTCGGCACAGGGAGGGATGGAAACATTCAGTACTTC | CASSYLVGTGRDGNIQYF | . | TRBJ2-4 | . | TRBV7-3
TGTGCCAGTAGTATACGGGCGGGGGGGGCAGATACGCAGTATTTT | CASSIRAGGADTQYF | . | TRBJ2-3 | TRBD2 | TRBV19
TGTGCCAGCAGCCAAGACCGACAGGGCTACAGTGGCTACACCTTC | CASSQDRQGYSGYTF | . | TRBJ1-2 | TRBD1 | TRBV6-5
TGTGCCAGCAGCGTAGCGGGGACAGGGGGTATGACCGGGGAGCTGTTTTTT | CASSVAGTGGMTGELFF | . | TRBJ2-2 | TRBD1 | TRBV9
TGTGCCAGCACCTTCTTTAACAGGGGGCGAGATACTGAAGCTTTCTTT | CASTFFNRGRDTEAFF | few | TRBJ1-1 | TRBD1 | TRBV2
TGTGCCAGCAGTCTGACAGGGGACTACGAGCAGTACTTC | CASSLTGDYEQYF | . | TRBJ2-7 | TRBD1 | TRBV6-5
TGTGCCAGCAGCCTGACTAGCGGGAGGGCTTCTGGGGCCAACGTCCTGACTTTC | CASSLTSGRASGANVLTF | . | TRBJ2-6 | TRBD2 | TRBV7-2
TGTGCCAGCAGTCCTAGGACAGGGGGCAATGAGCAGTTCTTC | CASSPRTGGNEQFF | . | TRBJ2-1 | TRBD1 | TRBV9
TGTGCCAGCACCGGGACACCGTACCAAGAGACCCAGTACTTC | CASTGTPYQETQYF | . | TRBJ2-5 | . | TRBV7-9
TGTGCCAGCAGCCCCAGGGAGGGGTTGAGGAATGAGCAGTTCTTC | CASSPREGLRNEQFF | . | TRBJ2-1 | TRBD2 | TRBV6-1
TGCGCCAGCAGCCAAGATTTCGCGACAAGCACAGATACGCAGTATTTT | CASSQDFATSTDTQYF | . | TRBJ2-3 | . | TRBV4-1
TGCGCCAGCAGTGATCTGGCGACAGGCGCAGATACGCAGTATTTT | CASSDLATGADTQYF | . | TRBJ2-3 | . | TRBV10-1
TGTGCCTGGAGACAAAGGGGTAGGGTCGAGACCCAGTACTTC | CAWRQRGRVETQYF | . | TRBJ2-5 | . | TRBV30